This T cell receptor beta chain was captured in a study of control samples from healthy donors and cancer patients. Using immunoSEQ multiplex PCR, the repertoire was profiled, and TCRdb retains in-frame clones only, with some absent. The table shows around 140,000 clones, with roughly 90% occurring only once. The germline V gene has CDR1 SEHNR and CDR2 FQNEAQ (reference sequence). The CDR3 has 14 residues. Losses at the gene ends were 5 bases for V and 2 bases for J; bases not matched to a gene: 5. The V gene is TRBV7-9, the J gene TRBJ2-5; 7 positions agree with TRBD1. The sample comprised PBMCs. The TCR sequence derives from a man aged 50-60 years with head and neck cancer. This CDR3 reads CASSTRQGQETQYF. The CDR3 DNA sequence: TGTGCCAGCAGCACTCGACAGGGACAAGAGACCCAGTACTTC.